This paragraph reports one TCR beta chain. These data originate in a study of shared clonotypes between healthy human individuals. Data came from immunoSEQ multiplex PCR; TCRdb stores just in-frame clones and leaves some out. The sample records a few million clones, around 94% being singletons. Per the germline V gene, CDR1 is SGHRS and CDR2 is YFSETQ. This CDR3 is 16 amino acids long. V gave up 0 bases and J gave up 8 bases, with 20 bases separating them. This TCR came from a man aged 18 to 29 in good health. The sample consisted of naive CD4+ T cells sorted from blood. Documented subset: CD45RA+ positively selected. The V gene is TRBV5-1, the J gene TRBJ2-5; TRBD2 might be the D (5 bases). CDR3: CASSLGRERFGETQYF. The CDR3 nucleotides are TGCGCCAGCAGCTTGGGAAGGGAGCGTTTCGGGGAAACCCAGTACTTC.